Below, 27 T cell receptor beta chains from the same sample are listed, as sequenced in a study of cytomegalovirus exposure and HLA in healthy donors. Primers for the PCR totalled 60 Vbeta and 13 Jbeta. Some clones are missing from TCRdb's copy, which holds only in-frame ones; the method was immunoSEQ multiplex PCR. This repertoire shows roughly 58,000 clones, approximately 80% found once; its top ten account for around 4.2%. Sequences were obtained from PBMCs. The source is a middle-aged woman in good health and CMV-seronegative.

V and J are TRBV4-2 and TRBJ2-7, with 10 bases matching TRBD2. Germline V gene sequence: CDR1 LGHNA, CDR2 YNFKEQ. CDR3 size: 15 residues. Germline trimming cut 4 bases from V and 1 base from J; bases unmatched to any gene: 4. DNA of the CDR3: TGTGCCAGCAGCCCCACTAGCGGGAAATCCTACGAGCAGTACTTC. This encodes CASSPTSGKSYEQYF.

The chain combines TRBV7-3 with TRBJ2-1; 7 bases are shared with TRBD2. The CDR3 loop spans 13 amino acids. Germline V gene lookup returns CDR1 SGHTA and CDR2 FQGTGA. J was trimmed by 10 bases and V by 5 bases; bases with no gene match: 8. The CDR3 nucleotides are TGTGCCAGCAGCGCCACAAGGCGGGAGGAGCAGTTCTTC. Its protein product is CASSATRREEQFF.

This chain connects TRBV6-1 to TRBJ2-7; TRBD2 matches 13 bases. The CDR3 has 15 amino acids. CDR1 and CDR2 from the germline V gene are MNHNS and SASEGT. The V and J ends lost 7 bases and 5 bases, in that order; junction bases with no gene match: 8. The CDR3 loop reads CASKQLAGGPHEQYF. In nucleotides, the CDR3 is TGTGCCAGCAAACAACTAGCGGGAGGGCCCCACGAGCAGTACTTC.

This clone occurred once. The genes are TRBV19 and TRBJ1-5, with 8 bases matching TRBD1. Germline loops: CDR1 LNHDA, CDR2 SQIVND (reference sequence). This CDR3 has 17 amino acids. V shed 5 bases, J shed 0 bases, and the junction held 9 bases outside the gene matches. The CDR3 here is CASSPRTGLVSNQPQHF. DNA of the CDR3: TGTGCCAGTAGTCCCAGGACAGGGCTTGTTAGCAATCAGCCCCAGCATTTT.

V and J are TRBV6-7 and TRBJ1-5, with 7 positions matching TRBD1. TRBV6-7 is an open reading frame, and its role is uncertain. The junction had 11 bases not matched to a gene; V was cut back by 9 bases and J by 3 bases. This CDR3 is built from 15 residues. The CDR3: CASPKGTVNNQPQHF. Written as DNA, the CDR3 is TGTGCCAGTCCCAAGGGGACAGTGAACAATCAGCCCCAGCATTTT.

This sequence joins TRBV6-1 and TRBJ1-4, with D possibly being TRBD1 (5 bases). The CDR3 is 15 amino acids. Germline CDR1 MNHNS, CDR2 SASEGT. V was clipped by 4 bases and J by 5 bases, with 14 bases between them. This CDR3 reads CASSVGTGENEKLFF. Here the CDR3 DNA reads TGTGCCAGCAGTGTGGGGACGGGGGAGAATGAAAAACTGTTTTTT.

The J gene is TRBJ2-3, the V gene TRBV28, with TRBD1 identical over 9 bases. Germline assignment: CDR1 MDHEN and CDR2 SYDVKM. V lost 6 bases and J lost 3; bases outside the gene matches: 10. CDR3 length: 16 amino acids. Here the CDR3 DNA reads TGTGCCAGCAGACAACCCCGGGACAGGGAAACAGATACGCAGTATTTT. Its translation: CASRQPRDRETDTQYF.

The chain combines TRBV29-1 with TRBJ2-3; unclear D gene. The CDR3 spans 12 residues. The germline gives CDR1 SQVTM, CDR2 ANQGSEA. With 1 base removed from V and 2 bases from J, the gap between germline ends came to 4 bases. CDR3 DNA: TGCAGCGTTGAAGTTAACACAGATACGCAGTATTTT. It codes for CSVEVNTDTQYF.

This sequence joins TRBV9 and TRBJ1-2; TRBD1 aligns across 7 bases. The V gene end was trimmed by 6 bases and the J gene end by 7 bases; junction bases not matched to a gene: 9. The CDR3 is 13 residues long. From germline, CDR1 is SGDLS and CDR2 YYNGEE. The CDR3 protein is CASNSGGGSGYTF. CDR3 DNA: TGTGCCAGCAACTCGGGAGGGGGCAGTGGCTACACCTTC.

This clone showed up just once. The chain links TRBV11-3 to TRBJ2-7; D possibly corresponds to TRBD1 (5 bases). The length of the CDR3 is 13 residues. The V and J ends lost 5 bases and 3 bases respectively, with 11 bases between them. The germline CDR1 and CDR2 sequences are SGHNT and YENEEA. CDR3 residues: CASSLFQGYEQYF. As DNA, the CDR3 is TGTGCCAGCAGCCTTTTCCAGGGCTACGAGCAGTACTTC. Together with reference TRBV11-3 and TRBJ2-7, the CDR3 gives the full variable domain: EAGVVQSPRYKIIEKKQPVAFWCNPISGHNTLYWYLQNLGQGPELLIRYENEEAVDDSQLPKDRFSAERLKGVDSTLKIQPAELGDSAVYLCASSLFQGYEQYFGPGTRLTVT.

The CDR3 here is CSASNNYEQYF. As DNA, the CDR3 is TGCAGTGCTAGTAACAACTACGAGCAGTACTTC. The chain combines TRBV20-1 with TRBJ2-7, with no clear D. The V end was cut by 3 bases, the J end by 3 bases, with 6 bases between. Germline CDR1 reads DFQATT; CDR2 reads SNEGSKA (reference sequence). The CDR3 spans 11 residues.

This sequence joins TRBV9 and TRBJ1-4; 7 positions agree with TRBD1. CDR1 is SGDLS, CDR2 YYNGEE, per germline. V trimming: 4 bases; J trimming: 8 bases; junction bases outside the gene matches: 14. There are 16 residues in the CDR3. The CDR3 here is CASSTRPGDRDEKLFF. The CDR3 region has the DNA TGTGCCAGCAGCACTAGGCCGGGTGACAGGGACGAAAAACTGTTTTTT.

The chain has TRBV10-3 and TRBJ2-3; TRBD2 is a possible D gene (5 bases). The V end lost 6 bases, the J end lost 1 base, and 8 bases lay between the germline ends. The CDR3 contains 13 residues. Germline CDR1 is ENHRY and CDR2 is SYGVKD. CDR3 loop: CAIRGAGTDTQYF. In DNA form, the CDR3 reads TGTGCCATCAGGGGAGCGGGCACAGATACGCAGTATTTT.

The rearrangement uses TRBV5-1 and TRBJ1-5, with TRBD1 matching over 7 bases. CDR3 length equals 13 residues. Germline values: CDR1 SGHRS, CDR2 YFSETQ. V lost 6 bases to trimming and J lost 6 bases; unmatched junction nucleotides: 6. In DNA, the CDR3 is TGCGCCAGCAACGGACAGGTAGGTCAGCCCCAGCATTTT. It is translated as CASNGQVGQPQHF.

This CDR3 reads CASTDRGRSDTQYF. CDR3 bases: TGTGCCAGCACCGACAGGGGGCGGTCCGATACGCAGTATTTT. The chain uses TRBV2 and TRBJ2-3; 10 nucleotides match TRBD1. The CDR3 has 14 amino acids. CDR1 and CDR2 (germline): SNHLY, FYNNEI. V shed 7 bases, J shed 6 bases, and the junction held 7 bases outside the gene matches.

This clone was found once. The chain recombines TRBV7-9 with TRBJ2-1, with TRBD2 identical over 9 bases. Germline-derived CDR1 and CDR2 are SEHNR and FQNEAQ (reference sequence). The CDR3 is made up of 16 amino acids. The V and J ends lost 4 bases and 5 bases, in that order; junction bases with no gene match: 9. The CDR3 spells CASSWPSGRNNNEQFF. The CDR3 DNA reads TGTGCCAGCAGCTGGCCAAGCGGGAGGAATAACAATGAGCAGTTCTTC.

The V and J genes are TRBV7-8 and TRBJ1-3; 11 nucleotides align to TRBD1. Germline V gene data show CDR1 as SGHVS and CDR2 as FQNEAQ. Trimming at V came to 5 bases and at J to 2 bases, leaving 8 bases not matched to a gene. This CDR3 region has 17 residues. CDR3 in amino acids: CASSRIGQGAPGNTIYF. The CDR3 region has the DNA TGTGCCAGCAGCCGAATCGGACAGGGGGCACCTGGAAACACCATATATTTT. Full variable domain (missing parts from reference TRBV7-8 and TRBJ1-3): GAGVSQSPRYKVAKRGQDVALRCDPISGHVSLFWYQQALGQGPEFLTYFQNEAQLDKSGLPSDRFFAERPEGSVSTLKIQRTQQEDSAVYLCASSRIGQGAPGNTIYFGEGSWLTVV.

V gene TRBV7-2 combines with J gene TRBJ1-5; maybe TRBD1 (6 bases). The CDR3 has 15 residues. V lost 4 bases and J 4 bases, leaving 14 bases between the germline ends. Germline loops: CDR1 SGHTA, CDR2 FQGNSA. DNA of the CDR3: TGTGCCAGCAGCTACCGGGACAAAGGGAATCAGCCCCAGCATTTT. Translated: CASSYRDKGNQPQHF.

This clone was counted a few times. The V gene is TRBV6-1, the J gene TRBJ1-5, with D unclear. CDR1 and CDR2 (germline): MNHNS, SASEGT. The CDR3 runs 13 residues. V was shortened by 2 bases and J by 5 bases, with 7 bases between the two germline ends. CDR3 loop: CASSESRYQPQHF. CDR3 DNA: TGTGCCAGCAGTGAAAGTCGGTATCAGCCCCAGCATTTT.

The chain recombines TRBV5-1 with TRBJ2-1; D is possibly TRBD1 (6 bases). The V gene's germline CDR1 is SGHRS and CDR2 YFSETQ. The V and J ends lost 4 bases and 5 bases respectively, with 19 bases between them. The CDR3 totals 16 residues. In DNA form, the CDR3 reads TGCGCCAGCAGCCCGACAGGCCCCCCTTCTAACAATGAGCAGTTCTTC. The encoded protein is CASSPTGPPSNNEQFF.

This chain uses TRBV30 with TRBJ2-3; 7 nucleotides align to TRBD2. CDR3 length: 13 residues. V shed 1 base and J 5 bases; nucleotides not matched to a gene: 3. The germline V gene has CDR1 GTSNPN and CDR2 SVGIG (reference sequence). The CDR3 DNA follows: TGTGCCTGGAGTGGAACTAGCGTAGATACGCAGTATTTT. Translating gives CAWSGTSVDTQYF.

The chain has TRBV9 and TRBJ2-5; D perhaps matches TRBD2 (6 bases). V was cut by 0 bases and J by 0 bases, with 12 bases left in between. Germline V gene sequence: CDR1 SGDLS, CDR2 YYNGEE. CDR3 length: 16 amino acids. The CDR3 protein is CASSVGTSTHQETQYF. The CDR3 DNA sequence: TGTGCCAGCAGCGTAGGTACTAGCACCCACCAAGAGACCCAGTACTTC. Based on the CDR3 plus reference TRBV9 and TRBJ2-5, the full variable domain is DSGVTQTPKHLITATGQRVTLRCSPRSGDLSVYWYQQSLDQGLQFLIQYYNGEERAKGNILERFSAQQFPDLHSELNLSSLELGDSALYFCASSVGTSTHQETQYFGPGTRLLVL.

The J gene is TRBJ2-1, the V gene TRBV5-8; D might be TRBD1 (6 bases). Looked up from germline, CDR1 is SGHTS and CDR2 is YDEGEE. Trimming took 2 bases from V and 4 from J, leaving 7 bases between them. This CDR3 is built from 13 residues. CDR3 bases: TGTGCCAGCAGCTTACAGGGTTACAATGAGCAGTTCTTC. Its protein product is CASSLQGYNEQFF.

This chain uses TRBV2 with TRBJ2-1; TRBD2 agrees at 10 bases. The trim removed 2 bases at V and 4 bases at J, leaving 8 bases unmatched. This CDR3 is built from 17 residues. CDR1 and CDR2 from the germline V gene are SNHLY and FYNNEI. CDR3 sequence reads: CASSETAGLAKYNEQFF. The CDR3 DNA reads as TGTGCCAGCAGTGAAACGGCGGGACTAGCGAAGTACAATGAGCAGTTCTTC.

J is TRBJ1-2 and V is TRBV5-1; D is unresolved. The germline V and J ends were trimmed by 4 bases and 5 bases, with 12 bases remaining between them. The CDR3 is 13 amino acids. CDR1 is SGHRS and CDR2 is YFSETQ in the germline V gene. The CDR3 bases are TGCGCCAGCAGCATTAAAGGAGATTATGGCTACACCTTC. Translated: CASSIKGDYGYTF. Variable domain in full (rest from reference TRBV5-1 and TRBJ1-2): KAGVTQTPRYLIKTRGQQVTLSCSPISGHRSVSWYQQTPGQGLQFLFEYFSETQRNKGNFPGRFSGRQFSNSRSEMNVSTLELGDSALYLCASSIKGDYGYTFGSGTRLTVV.

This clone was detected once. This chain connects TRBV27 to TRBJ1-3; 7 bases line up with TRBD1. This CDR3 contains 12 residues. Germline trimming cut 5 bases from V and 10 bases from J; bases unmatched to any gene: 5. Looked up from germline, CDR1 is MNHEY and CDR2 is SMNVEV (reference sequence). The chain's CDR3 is CASSQPGGTIYF. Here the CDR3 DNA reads TGTGCCAGCAGTCAACCAGGGGGGACCATATATTTT.

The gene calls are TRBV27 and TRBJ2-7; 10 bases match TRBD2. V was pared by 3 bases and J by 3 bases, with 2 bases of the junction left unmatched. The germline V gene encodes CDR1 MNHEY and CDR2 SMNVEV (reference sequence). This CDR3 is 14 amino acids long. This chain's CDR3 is CASSFASGSYEQYF. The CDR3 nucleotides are TGTGCCAGCAGTTTTGCTAGCGGGAGCTACGAGCAGTACTTC.